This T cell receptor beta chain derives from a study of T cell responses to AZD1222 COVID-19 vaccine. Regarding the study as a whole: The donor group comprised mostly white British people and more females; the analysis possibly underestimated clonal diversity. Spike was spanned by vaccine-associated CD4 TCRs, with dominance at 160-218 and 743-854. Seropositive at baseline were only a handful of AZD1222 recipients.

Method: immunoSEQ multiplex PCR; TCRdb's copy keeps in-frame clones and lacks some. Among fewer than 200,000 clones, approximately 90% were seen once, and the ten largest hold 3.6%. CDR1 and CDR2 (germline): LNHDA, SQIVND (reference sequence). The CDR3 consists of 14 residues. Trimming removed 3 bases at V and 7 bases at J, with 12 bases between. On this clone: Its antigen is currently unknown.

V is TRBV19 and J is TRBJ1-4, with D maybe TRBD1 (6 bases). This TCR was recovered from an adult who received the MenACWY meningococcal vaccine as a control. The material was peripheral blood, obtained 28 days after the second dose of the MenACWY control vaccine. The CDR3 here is CASSMQGIGEKLFF. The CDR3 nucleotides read TGTGCCAGTAGTATGCAGGGGATTGGTGAAAAACTGTTTTTT. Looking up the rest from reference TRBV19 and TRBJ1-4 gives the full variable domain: DGGITQSPKYLFRKEGQNVTLSCEQNLNHDAMYWYRQDPGQGLRLIYYSQIVNDFQKGDIAEGYSVSREKKESFPLTVTSAQKNPTAFYLCASSMQGIGEKLFFGSGTQLSVL.